Presented here are 30 T cell receptor beta chains from one specimen sequenced in a study of blood T cell repertoires in COVID-19. Sequencing was performed with immunoSEQ multiplex PCR; in TCRdb, only in-frame clones are kept and a portion is missing. Of 20,000 to 30,000 clones listed, around 94% are singletons. The specimen sequenced was peripheral blood. The receptors originated from a woman in her forties or fifties with active COVID-19.

The chain carries TRBV18 and TRBJ2-7; 7 bases are shared with TRBD2. Germline V lookup: CDR1 KGHSH, CDR2 LQKENI. The CDR3 runs 12 residues. With 3 bases clipped from V and 5 bases from J, the junction kept 1 base outside the gene matches. This CDR3 is CASSPAGDEQYV. CDR3 nucleotide sequence: TGTGCCAGCTCACCCGCGGGGGACGAGCAGTACGTC.

V is TRBV9 and J is TRBJ2-3, with 8 bases aligning to TRBD2. Germline V CDR1 and CDR2: SGDLS, YYNGEE. V shed 6 bases and J 1 base; nucleotides not matched to a gene: 7. CDR3 length equals 15 residues. The CDR3 DNA reads TGTGCCAGCACCAGCTCAGCGGGGGGCACAGATACGCAGTATTTT. Amino acids: CASTSSAGGTDTQYF.

Only one count was recorded for this clone. Here the CDR3 DNA reads TGTGCCAGCAGTTCACTAGCCCATCTAGCCAAAAACATTCAGTACTTC. As protein: CASSSLAHLAKNIQYF. J is TRBJ2-4 and V is TRBV6-5, with D possibly being TRBD2 (6 bases). This CDR3 contains 16 residues. Germline assignment: CDR1 MNHEY and CDR2 SVGAGI. Between the trimmed V and J ends, which lost 4 bases and 0 bases, there was a span of 13 bases.

The rearrangement uses TRBV20-1 and TRBJ2-5; 9 nucleotides agree with TRBD2. CDR3 length: 15 residues. Germline-derived CDR1 and CDR2 are DFQATT and SNEGSKA (reference sequence). After removal of 3 bases from V and 5 bases from J, the junction contained 10 bases not matched to a gene. DNA of the CDR3: TGCAGTGCTAGTCGAGCGGGGGGATTTTCGGAGACCCAGTACTTC. Its translation is CSASRAGGFSETQYF.

A single count supports this clone. The V gene is TRBV7-9, the J gene TRBJ2-1; TRBD1 matches at 9 bases. Germline CDR1 is SEHNR and CDR2 is FQNEAQ (reference sequence). J lost 5 bases, V lost 6 bases, and 11 bases had no gene match. The CDR3 is made up of 16 amino acids. DNA for the CDR3: TGTGCCAGCAGTCGATCCCGGGACAGGGTCAACAATGAGCAGTTCTTC. This sequence encodes CASSRSRDRVNNEQFF.

J is TRBJ2-7 and V is TRBV2; 7 bases are a match to TRBD1. Unmatched junction bases numbered 7, after V lost 8 bases and J lost 0 bases. This CDR3 has 14 amino acids. Germline values: CDR1 SNHLY, CDR2 FYNNEI. CDR3 in amino acids: CASDGTESSYEQYV. The DNA for the CDR3 is TGTGCCAGCGACGGGACAGAGAGCTCCTACGAGCAGTACGTC.

This chain connects TRBV5-6 to TRBJ1-5; 11 nucleotides agree with TRBD1. The CDR3 runs 16 residues. The V segment lost 1 base and the J segment 5 bases; nucleotides outside the gene matches: 5. CDR1 is SGHDT, CDR2 YYEEEE, per germline. CDR3 sequence (DNA): TGTGCCAGCAGCTTGACCGGGACAGGGGGTTATCAGCCCCAGCATTTT. Translated, it gives CASSLTGTGGYQPQHF.

The V call is TRBV6-1, the J call TRBJ2-7; 10 nucleotides agree with TRBD2. The CDR3 spans 16 residues. Germline loops: CDR1 MNHNS, CDR2 SASEGT. The J segment lost 5 bases and the V segment lost 2 bases, leaving 9 bases of the junction unmatched. The CDR3 DNA follows: TGTGCCAGCAGTGAACCGGCTAGCGGGAGCCGGAACGAGCAGTACTTC. It codes for CASSEPASGSRNEQYF.

The CDR3 sequence: CASSPSYLLANTGELFF. CDR3 in DNA: TGTGCCAGCAGCCCTTCTTACTTGCTCGCGAACACCGGGGAGCTGTTTTTT. The chain carries TRBV27 and TRBJ2-2; D is undetermined. In germline, CDR1 is MNHEY, CDR2 SMNVEV (reference sequence). The CDR3 loop spans 17 amino acids. Trimming left V 6 bases short and J 0 bases short, with 17 bases between.

This chain uses TRBV7-9 with TRBJ2-4; the D gene is possibly TRBD2 (5 bases). Germline V gene sequence: CDR1 SEHNR, CDR2 FQNEAQ (reference sequence). Trimming took off 3 bases at V and 5 bases at J, with 8 bases between the two ends. The CDR3 has 13 amino acids. The CDR3 bases are TGTGCCAGCAGCTTCGAGGGAGAAAACATTCAGTACTTC. This sequence encodes CASSFEGENIQYF.

The chain couples TRBV7-9 to TRBJ1-4, with 8 bases that match TRBD1. V shed 2 bases and J 4 bases; nucleotides not matched to a gene: 6. The CDR3 runs 16 residues. Germline loops: CDR1 SEHNR, CDR2 FQNEAQ (reference sequence). This chain's CDR3 is CASSLLRQGINEKLFF. For the CDR3, the DNA is TGTGCCAGCAGCTTACTCAGACAGGGGATTAATGAAAAACTGTTTTTT.

In its sample, this clone was seen once. This sequence joins TRBV5-1 and TRBJ2-3; the match to TRBD2 covers 9 bases. Germline V gives CDR1 SGHRS, CDR2 YFSETQ. V was pared by 0 bases and J by 0 bases, with 5 bases of the junction left unmatched. The CDR3 sequence is 17 residues long. The CDR3 DNA reads TGCGCCAGCAGCTTGGGGGCTAGCGGGGCTAGCACAGATACGCAGTATTTT. Its protein product is CASSLGASGASTDTQYF.

The chain is built from TRBV20-1 and TRBJ2-1; 8 bases map to TRBD2. V shed 3 bases and J 2 bases; nucleotides not matched to a gene: 9. The length of the CDR3 is 16 residues. The germline gives CDR1 DFQATT, CDR2 SNEGSKA (reference sequence). CDR3 nucleotides: TGCAGTGCTAGTTCGGCCCAGCGGGGGCCCTACAATGAGCAGTTCTTC. Its protein product is CSASSAQRGPYNEQFF.

The V gene is TRBV4-2, the J gene TRBJ2-7; D is possibly TRBD2 (5 bases). The CDR3 contains 19 residues. V shed 0 bases and J shed 2 bases, with 23 bases lying between them. Germline CDR1 LGHNA, CDR2 YNFKEQ. CDR3 in amino acids: CASSQELIRSGGETYEQYF. CDR3 coding DNA: TGTGCCAGCAGCCAAGAACTCATACGTTCCGGAGGCGAGACCTACGAGCAGTACTTC.

Here the CDR3 reads CASSYRVANYGYTF. DNA for the CDR3: TGTGCCAGCAGCTACAGGGTAGCTAACTATGGCTACACCTTC. The V gene is TRBV2, the J gene TRBJ1-2, with TRBD1 as a possible D gene (6 bases). The CDR3 loop spans 14 amino acids. The ends were cut back, 6 bases at V and 0 bases at J, with 11 bases in the middle. The germline CDR1 and CDR2 sequences are SNHLY and FYNNEI.

The rearrangement links TRBV28 to TRBJ1-5; D not certain. Germline CDR1 and CDR2: MDHEN and SYDVKM. The CDR3 contains 14 residues. V dropped 2 bases and J dropped 6 bases, with 11 bases sitting between them. The CDR3 region is CASSLHTGSQPQHF. The DNA for the CDR3 is TGTGCCAGCAGTTTACACACGGGAAGTCAGCCCCAGCATTTT.

The chain has TRBV20-1 and TRBJ1-4, with D possibly TRBD1 on 6 matching bases. Germline CDR1 reads DFQATT; CDR2 reads SNEGSKA (reference sequence). V was shortened by 6 bases and J by 8 bases, with 10 bases between the two germline ends. The CDR3 has 11 residues. For the CDR3, the DNA is TGCAGTGCCAACGACAGGGAAAAACTGTTTTTT. It specifies CSANDREKLFF.

The rearrangement uses TRBV29-1 and TRBJ2-3; D remains ambiguous. Germline V gene data show CDR1 as SQVTM and CDR2 as ANQGSEA. V was cut by 6 bases and J by 4 bases, with 14 bases left in between. The CDR3 is 13 amino acids. DNA of the CDR3: TGCAGCGTGGTGGTTCTGGGCCCAGATACGCAGTATTTT. Amino acid sequence: CSVVVLGPDTQYF.

The chain has TRBV19 and TRBJ2-7, with 14 nucleotides matching TRBD2. This CDR3 comprises 16 residues. Trimming took 5 bases from V and 3 from J; bases not matched to a gene: 6. Looked up from germline, CDR1 is LNHDA and CDR2 is SQIVND (reference sequence). CDR3 DNA: TGTGCCAGTAGTCCAGGGACTAGCGGGAGTTTCTACGAGCAGTACTTC. Encoded protein: CASSPGTSGSFYEQYF. The full variable domain, completed using reference TRBV19 and TRBJ2-7, is DGGITQSPKYLFRKEGQNVTLSCEQNLNHDAMYWYRQDPGQGLRLIYYSQIVNDFQKGDIAEGYSVSREKKESFPLTVTSAQKNPTAFYLCASSPGTSGSFYEQYFGPGTRLTVT.

The rearrangement links TRBV6-6 to TRBJ2-1, with 8 bases fitting TRBD2. From germline, CDR1 is MNHNY and CDR2 SVGAGI (reference sequence). CDR3 length equals 15 residues. After removal of 6 bases from V and 5 bases from J, the junction contained 9 bases not matched to a gene. The CDR3 DNA reads as TGTGCCAGCAGACCCCCGGGACTAGTAAACAATGAGCAGTTCTTC. It encodes CASRPPGLVNNEQFF.

The chain combines TRBV27 with TRBJ1-4; 7 nucleotides line up with TRBD1. The CDR3 is 14 residues long. Trimming removed 3 bases from V and 3 bases from J; junction bases left unmatched: 1. From germline, CDR1 is MNHEY and CDR2 SMNVEV (reference sequence). The CDR3: CASSFGQANEKLFF. The CDR3 DNA sequence: TGTGCCAGCAGTTTTGGACAGGCTAATGAAAAACTGTTTTTT.

The rearrangement uses TRBV5-1 and TRBJ1-5; D is ambiguous. This CDR3 contains 16 residues. With 6 bases removed from V and 1 base from J, the gap between germline ends came to 17 bases. Germline CDR1 SGHRS, CDR2 YFSETQ. Written as DNA, the CDR3 is TGCGCCAGCAAGCTTTCTCCGGGCGGGAGCAATCAGCCCCAGCATTTT. Translation gives CASKLSPGGSNQPQHF.

For the CDR3, the DNA is TGTGCCAGCAGTGTCCTAGCGGGGACCCTTGAGGAGCAGTTCTTC. It yields the protein CASSVLAGTLEEQFF. The rearrangement uses TRBV2 and TRBJ2-1; 9 bases are shared with TRBD2. CDR3 length: 15 amino acids. J was trimmed by 10 bases and V by 4 bases; bases with no gene match: 11. CDR1 is SNHLY and CDR2 is FYNNEI in the germline V gene.

The V gene is TRBV28, the J gene TRBJ1-2, with unresolved D. The germline gives CDR1 MDHEN, CDR2 SYDVKM. Trimming pared 4 bases from V and 1 base from J, leaving 10 bases between. The CDR3 extends over 14 amino acids. CDR3 amino acids: CASSSLAVNYGYTF. Written as DNA, the CDR3 is TGTGCCAGCAGTTCGCTTGCGGTTAACTATGGCTACACCTTC.

The J gene is TRBJ2-7, the V gene TRBV19; unclear D gene. The CDR3 contains 13 residues. Germline-derived CDR1 and CDR2 are LNHDA and SQIVND (reference sequence). Trimming cost V 1 base and J 5 bases, with 9 bases left between them. Written as DNA, the CDR3 is TGTGCCAGTAGTATAGTAACTGAGAACGAGCAGTACGTC. Translating gives CASSIVTENEQYV.

This CDR3 reads CASKGGVSYEQYF. CDR3 sequence (DNA): TGTGCCAGTAAAGGGGGGGTTTCCTACGAGCAGTACTTC. This rearrangement joins TRBV25-1 to TRBJ2-7; TRBD2 is a possible D gene (7 bases). The CDR3 totals 13 residues. V gave up 9 bases and J gave up 1 base, with 13 bases separating them. Per germline, CDR1 MGHDK and CDR2 SYGVNS.

The rearrangement joins TRBV9 to TRBJ1-3, with a possible D match to TRBD1 (6 bases). V lost 2 bases and J 1 base, leaving 7 bases between the germline ends. This CDR3 has 14 amino acids. Germline assignment: CDR1 SGDLS and CDR2 YYNGEE. CDR3 in amino acids: CASSVGTSGNTIYF. The CDR3 coding sequence is TGTGCCAGCAGCGTTGGGACATCTGGAAACACCATATATTTT.

J is TRBJ2-1 and V is TRBV2; 8 bases match TRBD2. Germline-derived CDR1 and CDR2 are SNHLY and FYNNEI. The CDR3 length is 13 residues. Trimming at V came to 7 bases and at J to 7 bases, leaving 6 bases not matched to a gene. For the CDR3, the DNA is TGTGCCAGCAAAGCGGGAGTGGGTAATGAGCAGTTCTTC. It yields the protein CASKAGVGNEQFF.

In this sample, this clone turned up once. The CDR3 sequence is CASRPGVVYEQYF. The CDR3 DNA sequence: TGTGCCAGCAGACCCGGGGTAGTCTACGAGCAGTACTTC. This rearrangement joins TRBV28 to TRBJ2-7; possible D gene TRBD2, 5 bases. The CDR3 covers 13 residues. CDR1 is MDHEN, CDR2 SYDVKM, per germline. Trimming removed 6 bases at V and 3 bases at J, with 12 bases between.

The gene calls are TRBV10-3 and TRBJ2-2; 10 nucleotides line up with TRBD1. V was clipped by 10 bases and J by 7 bases; unmatched bases: 12. The CDR3 totals 15 residues. The V gene's germline CDR1 is ENHRY and CDR2 SYGVKD. CDR3 nucleotides: TGTGCCACCGCAGATCGACAGGGGGCTGGCGGGGAGCTGTTTTTT. It translates to CATADRQGAGGELFF.